Following are 13 T cell receptor beta chains from one sample sequenced in a study of Graves' ophthalmopathy and Graves' hyperthyroidism. CDR3 regions of TCR beta were amplified from RNA transcripts. HTBI primers served in a first-round RT-PCR, which a second-round multiplex PCR followed. TCRdb recomputed calls from the multiplex PCR reads with MiXCR, one row per CDR3 protein. Here the sample spans a few hundred thousand distinct CDR3 sequences, under 45% being singletons. The sample was peripheral blood or thyroid tissue (not recorded which). These receptors were taken from an adult man with Graves' hyperthyroidism.

The V and J genes are TRBV12-3 or TRBV12-4 and TRBJ2-2; D may be TRBD1 (5 bases). The CDR3 consists of 15 residues. V was shortened by 5 bases and J by 6 bases, with 16 bases between the two germline ends. The CDR3 loop reads CASSKGVSQAGELFF. Written as DNA, the CDR3 is TGTGCCAGCAGTAAAGGGGTGTCTCAGGCCGGGGAGCTGTTTTTT.

This chain links TRBV10-3 with TRBJ2-1; 10 bases align to TRBD2. This CDR3 has 12 amino acids. Trimming removed 10 bases from V and 9 bases from J; junction bases left unmatched: 6. The germline gives CDR1 ENHRY, CDR2 SYGVKD. The CDR3 loop is CATRGLAPEQFF. In nucleotides, the CDR3 is TGTGCCACCCGGGGACTAGCGCCTGAGCAGTTCTTC.

This clonotype appeared a few times. The genes are TRBV28 and TRBJ1-4, with 7 nucleotides matching TRBD1. Germline CDR1 is MDHEN and CDR2 is SYDVKM. This CDR3 is 15 amino acids long. The trim removed 7 bases at V and 4 bases at J, leaving 9 bases unmatched. The CDR3: CASINIRDSNEKLFF. CDR3 in DNA: TGTGCCAGCATCAATATCCGGGACAGTAATGAAAAACTGTTTTTT.

This clonotype has ten or more counts. The chain has TRBV5-4 and TRBJ1-1; D is unclear. The germline V and J ends were trimmed by 4 bases and 1 base, with 8 bases remaining between them. CDR1 is SGHNT, CDR2 YYREEE, per germline (reference sequence). The CDR3 extends over 13 amino acids. For the CDR3, the DNA is TGTGCCAGCAGCAGAAATCAGAACACTGAAGCTTTCTTT. Its protein product is CASSRNQNTEAFF.

This clonotype showed up many times. The V call is TRBV6-6, the J call TRBJ1-1; 9 bases line up with TRBD1. Germline V CDR1 and CDR2: MNHNY, SVGAGI (reference sequence). This CDR3 has 15 residues. V dropped 4 bases and J dropped 1; count of bases not matched to a gene: 4. The CDR3: CASSFGDRENTEAFF. DNA for the CDR3: TGTGCCAGCAGTTTTGGGGACAGGGAGAACACTGAAGCTTTCTTT.

There are many counts of this clonotype. This chain joins TRBV5-4 and TRBJ2-1; TRBD2 matches at 9 bases. Unmatched junction bases numbered 6, after V lost 2 bases and J lost 6 bases. CDR1 SGHNT and CDR2 YYREEE come from the germline V gene (reference sequence). The CDR3 runs to 15 residues. Written as DNA, the CDR3 is TGTGCCAGCAGCTTTAGGTCTAGCGGGATCAATGAGCAGTTCTTC. Its protein is CASSFRSSGINEQFF.

Many counts were recorded for this clonotype. The chain combines TRBV12-3 or TRBV12-4 with TRBJ2-2; maybe TRBD2 (5 bases). This CDR3 has 15 residues. V lost 1 base, J lost 4 bases, and 10 bases lay in between. CDR3 sequence (DNA): TGTGCCAGCAGTTTAGGAGCGGCGCGCACCGGGGAGCTGTTTTTT. Translation: CASSLGAARTGELFF.

There are many counts of this clonotype. The chain uses TRBV19 and TRBJ2-3; 9 bases align to TRBD2. The CDR3 extends over 14 amino acids. Germline V gene lookup returns CDR1 LNHDA and CDR2 SQIVND (reference sequence). The trim removed 4 bases at V and 3 bases at J, leaving 2 bases unmatched. The CDR3 here is CASSTSGVTDTQYF. CDR3 DNA sequence: TGTGCCAGTAGTACTAGCGGGGTTACAGATACGCAGTATTTT.

This clonotype came up once. The rearrangement uses TRBV2 and TRBJ1-1; TRBD1 agrees at 7 bases. CDR1 is SNHLY and CDR2 is FYNNEI in the germline V gene. After removal of 4 bases from V and 2 bases from J, the junction contained 7 bases not matched to a gene. This CDR3 is built from 15 residues. The CDR3 region is CASSAQGQINTEAFF. CDR3 DNA: TGTGCCAGCAGTGCCCAGGGACAGATCAACACTGAAGCTTTCTTT.

Concerning this clonotype: A much larger clone is a single base away; this may be a read error. The genes are TRBV6-5 and TRBJ2-5; D is ambiguous. Germline values: CDR1 MNHEY, CDR2 SVGAGI. V lost 5 bases to trimming and J lost 4 bases, with 8 bases between them. The CDR3 has 12 amino acids. The DNA of the CDR3 is TGTGCCAGCAGTCGTCTTCGAGAGACCCAGTACTTC. Translating gives CASSRLRETQYF.

This clonotype was found many times. The genes are TRBV15 and TRBJ1-2; the D is unclear. CDR3 size: 15 residues. Germline V lookup: CDR1 LNHNV, CDR2 YYDKDF (reference sequence). With 0 bases removed from V and 6 bases from J, the gap between germline ends came to 14 bases. The CDR3 DNA is TGTGCCACCAGCAGAGATCCTAACGGTAGAGATGGCTACACCTTC. It codes for CATSRDPNGRDGYTF.

J is TRBJ1-5 and V is TRBV10-3; tentative D call: TRBD1 (6 bases). CDR3 length equals 14 residues. Per germline, CDR1 ENHRY and CDR2 SYGVKD. The V gene lost 6 bases and the J gene lost 0 bases, with 9 bases spanning the gap. This chain's CDR3 is CAISRGNSNQPQHF. The CDR3 DNA sequence: TGTGCCATCAGCAGGGGAAATAGCAATCAGCCCCAGCATTTT.

The table lists this clonotype with many counts. The V call is TRBV7-3, the J call TRBJ1-1; D uncertain. The germline V gene has CDR1 SGHTA and CDR2 FQGTGA. This CDR3 comprises 15 residues. V was shortened by 4 bases and J by 0 bases, with 12 bases between the two germline ends. This CDR3 reads CASSWGEALNTEAFF. The CDR3 nucleotides are TGTGCCAGCAGCTGGGGTGAGGCCTTGAACACTGAAGCTTTCTTT. The full variable domain, in which reference TRBV7-3 and TRBJ1-1 provide the parts outside the CDR3, is GAGVSQTPSNKVTEKGKYVELRCDPISGHTALYWYRQSLGQGPEFLIYFQGTGAADDSGLPNDRFFAVRPEGSVSTLKIQRTERGDSAVYLCASSWGEALNTEAFFGQGTRLTVV.